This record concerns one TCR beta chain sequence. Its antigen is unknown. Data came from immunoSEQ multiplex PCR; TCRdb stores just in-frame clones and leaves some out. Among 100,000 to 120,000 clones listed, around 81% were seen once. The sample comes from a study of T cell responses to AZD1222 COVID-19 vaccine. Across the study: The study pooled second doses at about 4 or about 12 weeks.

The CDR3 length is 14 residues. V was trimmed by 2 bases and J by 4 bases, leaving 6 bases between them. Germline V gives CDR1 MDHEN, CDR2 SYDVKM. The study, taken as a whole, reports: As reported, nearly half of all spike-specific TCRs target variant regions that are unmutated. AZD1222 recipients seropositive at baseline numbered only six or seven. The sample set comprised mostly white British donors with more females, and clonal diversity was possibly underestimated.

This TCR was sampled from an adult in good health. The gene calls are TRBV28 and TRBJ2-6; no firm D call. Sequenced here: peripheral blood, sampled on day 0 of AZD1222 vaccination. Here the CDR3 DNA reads TGTGCCAGCAGTTTACTCCAGGGGGCCAACGTCCTGACTTTC. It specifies CASSLLQGANVLTF.